This is a list of T cell receptor beta chains from one sample in a study of vaccination and CD4 T cells after COVID-19. TCRdb itself ran the PCR reads through MiXCR, one entry per CDR3 protein. The sample yields around 27,000 distinct CDR3 sequences, 28% seen once. Their antigens remain unidentified. Here the sequenced sample was CD4+ T cells from blood, cultured in vitro, taken about 7 months after SARS-CoV-2 vaccination. All receptors derive from a human donor who had recovered from COVID-19. The CDR3 runs from the conserved cysteine through the conserved F or W. D genes are given only for firm matches. Size is stated for part of the rows, as once, few or many counts, or as a class when the clone is expanded.

TRBJ2-7 | . | . | TRBV10-3 | TGTGCCATCAGTGAGTCAGGGGGGAACTCCTACGAGCAGTACTTC | CAISESGGNSYEQYF
TRBJ1-2 | . | TRBD1 | TRBV20-1 | TGCAGTGCTAGAGTTTTAGGGACAGGGGGCAGCTACACCTTC | CSARVLGTGGSYTF
TRBJ2-1 | . | . | TRBV11-3 | TGTGCCAGCAGCCCGCCCGGGAAATACAATGAGCAGTTCTTC | CASSPPGKYNEQFF
TRBJ2-7 | few | . | TRBV7-2 | TGTGCCAGCAGCTTAGCCCCCCTAACCTACGAGCAGTACTTC | CASSLAPLTYEQYF
TRBJ1-6 | . | . | TRBV27 | TGTGCCAGCAGTTTTCAGGGATACGGACCCCTCCACTTT | CASSFQGYGPLHF
TRBJ2-5 | medium-sized | . | TRBV20-1 | TGCAGTGCCCCTGGGGGGCCGACCCAGTACTTC | CSAPGGPTQYF
TRBJ2-1 | few | TRBD2 | TRBV7-9 | TGTGCCAGCAGCTTCGAGCGGGAAACGGGGGGCAATGAGCAGTTCTTC | CASSFERETGGNEQFF
TRBJ2-7 | . | TRBD2 | TRBV6-5 | TGTGCCACCAGTTGGACTAGTTCCGACGAGCAGTACTTC | CATSWTSSDEQYF
TRBJ2-6 | . | . | TRBV6-1 | TGTGCCAGCAGTCATGGACGGAGATCTGGGGCCAACGTCCTGACTTTC | CASSHGRRSGANVLTF
TRBJ1-4 | . | TRBD1 | TRBV7-2 | TGTGCCAGCAGCTCCCAGGGGGCAGGGGAAAAACTGTTTTTT | CASSSQGAGEKLFF
TRBJ1-5 | few | . | TRBV28 | TGTGCCAGCAACAAATCGGGCGGCTTATGGCCCCAGCATTTT | CASNKSGGLWPQHF
TRBJ2-7 | few | TRBD1 | TRBV6-1 | TGTGCCAGCAGTAAACAGGGGTCCTACGAGCAGTACTTC | CASSKQGSYEQYF
TRBJ2-5 | few | . | TRBV2 | TGTGCCAGCTCATTCACAGGGACCGGGGAGACCCAGTACTTC | CASSFTGTGETQYF
TRBJ2-5 | few | . | TRBV7-9 | TGTGCCAGCAGCCCGATGGTCATCGGGACGCAAGAGACCCAGTACTTC | CASSPMVIGTQETQYF
TRBJ2-7 | . | TRBD2 | TRBV28 | TGTGCCAGCAGTGGGGCGGGAGTTTCCTACGAGCAGTACTTC | CASSGAGVSYEQYF
TRBJ2-5 | . | . | TRBV5-7 | TGTGCCAGCAGGGCAGGGAGAGAGACCCAGTACTTC | CASRAGRETQYF
TRBJ1-5 | few | TRBD1 | TRBV28 | TGTGCCAGCAGCCAGTCCGGGACAGGGGGATATCAGCCCCAGCATTTT | CASSQSGTGGYQPQHF
TRBJ2-3 | . | . | TRBV4-3 | TGCGCCAGCAGCCAAGAAACGGCAAATACGCAGTATTTT | CASSQETANTQYF
TRBJ2-3 | few | TRBD1 | TRBV20-1 | TGCAGTGCTCACCGGGACAGCCCAGATACGCAGTATTTT | CSAHRDSPDTQYF
TRBJ2-5 | few | . | TRBV5-4 | TGTGCCAGCAGCTTGGCCGGCTGGGAGACCCAGTACTTC | CASSLAGWETQYF
TRBJ2-7 | once | TRBD1 | TRBV18 | TGTGCCACCTCAGGGGACAGGGGCTACGAGCAGTATTTC | CATSGDRGYEQYF
TRBJ2-7 | few | . | TRBV6-1 | TGTGCCAGCAATCAGGCCCAGGGGATCGAGCAGTACTTC | CASNQAQGIEQYF
TRBJ2-7 | few | . | TRBV10-3 | TGTGCCATCGGCAGAGGGGAACCCTACGAGCAGTACTTC | CAIGRGEPYEQYF
TRBJ1-1 | . | . | TRBV2 | TGTGCCAGCACCGGGTTGAACACTGAAGCTTTCTTT | CASTGLNTEAFF
TRBJ2-3 | . | . | TRBV19 | TGTGCCAGTAGGGAGACTAGTTCAGCTACGCAGTATTTT | CASRETSSATQYF
TRBJ2-1 | . | TRBD2 | TRBV7-2 | TGTGCCAGCAACGGACTAGCGGGAATCAATGAGCAGTTCTTC | CASNGLAGINEQFF
TRBJ2-1 | . | TRBD2 | TRBV6-5 | TGTGCCAGCAGTTACCGGGGGGGGCAGGAGCAGTTCTTC | CASSYRGGQEQFF